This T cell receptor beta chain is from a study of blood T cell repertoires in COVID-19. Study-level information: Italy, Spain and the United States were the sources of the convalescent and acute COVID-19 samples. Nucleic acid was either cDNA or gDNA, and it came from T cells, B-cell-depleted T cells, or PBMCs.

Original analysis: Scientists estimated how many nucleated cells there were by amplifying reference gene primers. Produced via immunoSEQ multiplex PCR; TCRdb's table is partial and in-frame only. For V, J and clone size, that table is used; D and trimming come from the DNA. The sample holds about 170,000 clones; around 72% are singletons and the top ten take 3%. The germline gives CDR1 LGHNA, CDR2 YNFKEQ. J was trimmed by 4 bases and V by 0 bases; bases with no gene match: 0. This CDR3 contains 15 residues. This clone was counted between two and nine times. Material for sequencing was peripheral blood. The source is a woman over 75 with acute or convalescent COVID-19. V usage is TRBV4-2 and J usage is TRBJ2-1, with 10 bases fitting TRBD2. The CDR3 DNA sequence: TGTGCCAGCAGCCAAGAACTAGCGGGGTACAATGAGCAGTTCTTC. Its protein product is CASSQELAGYNEQFF.